This section outlines one TCR beta chain sequence together with its context. Its antigen specificity is not known. No base qualities exist here, and no much larger clone lies one base off it. The sample originates from a study of blood T cell repertoires in COVID-19 (dated by TCRdb to 2018 to 2021). Background for the entire study: Collaborator samples came from the United States, Italy and Spain and covered acute and convalescent phases of COVID-19. The material from the prospective study consisted of cDNA or gDNA derived from T cells, B-cell-depleted T cells, or PBMCs. Subjects who had been exposed to COVID-19, were actively infected with it, or had recovered from it provided the deeply sampled blood TCRbeta repertoires that made up the dataset. The repertoires were released in a freely available public database intended as a resource for research on the immune response to SARS-CoV-2. Samples were obtained from the ongoing ImmuneRACE study (first 160 participants) and from approximately 1,200 subjects provided by 6 global collaborators. Sample metadata almost always included a de-identified subject ID, COVID-19 status, age in years and sex. Where HLA class I and class II types were available, the types were taken from metadata supplied by the sample provider, not from assay-based typing. Here is what the overall study found, with its caveats: The quantity of clinical and demographic metadata differed by source and by participant and was supplied without curation.

The CDR3 measures 15 amino acids from cysteine to phenylalanine. The CDR3 DNA has 45 bases and is translated from base 1. V ends up 5 bases short and J 5 bases short, with an unmatched junction base count of 13. CDR1 and CDR2 are drawn from the germline V gene: SGHRS, YFSETQ. TCRbeta CDR3 regions were amplified from genomic DNA using the immunoSEQ Assay, a bias-controlled multiplex PCR. The published analysis was carried out like this. Within the assay, amplification of reference gene primers was used to estimate how many nucleated cells each sample contained. To quantify the absolute abundance of each unique TCRbeta CDR3 rearrangement, sequence reads were collapsed and filtered. Productive Simpson clonality was computed per sample as the square root of Simpson's diversity index over productive rearrangements. What TCRdb holds here is the immuneACCESS table cut down to in-frame rearrangements. Part of the clones is not present; checked against another copy, under half of the missing clones reflect an unresolved V gene, and the others are unexplained. The V and J calls and clone size come from that table; D and trimming were worked out from the DNA. The sample has under 200,000 clones on record, roughly 80% of them singletons. The ten largest clones capture around 2% of the sample.

Each collaborating institution followed its own protocols to collect whole blood in K2EDTA tubes. For TCRbeta analysis, collaborators shipped samples in one of three forms: frozen whole blood, isolated PBMCs, or DNA extracted from either of those sample types. The source material was peripheral blood. The chain is encoded by TRBV5-1 joined to TRBJ2-7; 7 middle bases align to TRBD1. The sequence was obtained from a woman aged 80 or over with acute or convalescent COVID-19. The DNA reads as follows: TGCGCCAGCAGACTTCCGGGCCAGGGGGAAGACGAGCAGTACTTC. Its protein is CASRLPGQGEDEQYF. This CDR3, with the reference TRBV5-1 and TRBJ2-7 proteins standing in past its ends, gives the full variable domain KAGVTQTPRYLIKTRGQQVTLSCSPISGHRSVSWYQQTPGQGLQFLFEYFSETQRNKGNFPGRFSGRQFSNSRSEMNVSTLELGDSALYLCASRLPGQGEDEQYFGPGTRLTVT.